This T cell receptor (beta chain) emerged from a study of blood T cell repertoires in COVID-19. Overall study context: The United States, Italy and Spain were the sources of the acute and convalescent COVID-19 samples. In each case, the material was cDNA or gDNA derived from T cells, B-cell-depleted T cells, or PBMCs.

Original processing methods: Estimation of nucleated cell counts was performed using reference gene primer amplification. Some clones are missing from TCRdb's copy, which holds only in-frame ones; the method was immunoSEQ multiplex PCR. That table gives V, J and clone size, and the DNA gave D and trimming. The sample yields approximately 120,000 clones, about three quarters seen once. The CDR3 is made up of 15 amino acids. The germline V gene encodes CDR1 SGHRS and CDR2 YFSETQ. V lost 0 bases and J lost 6, with 14 bases in between. V is TRBV5-1 and J is TRBJ2-3; D remains ambiguous. The sequencing input was peripheral blood. The sequence came from a human donor in a cohort sampled during active or convalescent COVID-19. CDR3 sequence reads: CASSLAGSRSDTQYF. CDR3 coding DNA: TGCGCCAGCAGCTTGGCCGGGTCCCGAAGCGATACGCAGTATTTT.